One and the same sample provided the 2 T cell receptor beta chains below, sequenced in a study of blood T cell repertoires in COVID-19. Using immunoSEQ multiplex PCR, the repertoire was profiled, and TCRdb retains in-frame clones only, with some absent. The repertoire holds over 150,000 clones, with around 87% as singletons. The sample taken for sequencing was peripheral blood. The receptors originated from a woman aged 18 to 35 who had recovered from COVID-19.

The chain joins TRBV3-1 (or the pseudogene TRBV3-2) to TRBJ2-5; TRBD2 is a possible D gene (6 bases). Trimming removed 2 bases at V and 5 bases at J, with 18 bases between. The CDR3 has 16 residues. Germline CDR1 reads LGHDT; CDR2 reads YNNKEL (reference sequence). CDR3 loop: CASSQLTGDIGETQYF. For the CDR3, the DNA is TGTGCCAGCAGCCAATTAACGGGGGATATAGGGGAGACCCAGTACTTC.

The genes are TRBV9 and TRBJ2-2; 8 bases map to TRBD1. The germline V gene encodes CDR1 SGDLS and CDR2 YYNGEE. This CDR3 has 13 residues. Unmatched junction bases numbered 1, after V lost 3 bases and J lost 6 bases. The DNA for the CDR3 is TGTGCCAGCAGCGGGACAGGGTCCGGGGAGCTGTTTTTT. It encodes CASSGTGSGELFF.